One and the same sample provided the 12 T cell receptor beta chains below, sequenced in a study of blood T cell repertoires in COVID-19. Produced via immunoSEQ multiplex PCR; TCRdb's table is partial and in-frame only. The repertoire includes about 140,000 clones, about 87% of them detected once, and around 2.3% sits in the top ten. The sample consisted of peripheral blood. These receptors were collected from a human donor with COVID-19, enrolled during active disease. The donor label of this sample is uncertain.

The genes are TRBV7-9 and TRBJ2-3; 9 bases fit TRBD1. CDR1 is SEHNR, CDR2 FQNEAQ, per germline (reference sequence). The CDR3 runs 17 residues. Losses at the gene ends were 5 bases for V and 0 bases for J; bases not matched to a gene: 9. CDR3 sequence (DNA): TGTGCCAGCAGCCGTCCCGGGACAGGGCTCAGCACAGATACGCAGTATTTT. As protein: CASSRPGTGLSTDTQYF.

The chain joins TRBV21-1 to TRBJ1-2; TRBD1 reflects the table's D call only, with no check against the DNA. TRBV21-1 has pseudogene status. CDR3 size: 17 residues. The CDR3 is CASSKLNKGDRRYGYTF. CDR3 coding DNA: TGTGCCAGCAGCAAACTAAACAAGGGGGACAGGCGTTATGGCTACACCTTC.

This chain uses TRBV20-1 with TRBJ1-4, with D uncertain. Germline V gene data show CDR1 as DFQATT and CDR2 as SNEGSKA (reference sequence). The CDR3 is 11 residues long. V shed 6 bases and J shed 7 bases, with 9 bases lying between them. The CDR3 loop reads CSAKRGEKLFF. CDR3 DNA: TGCAGTGCCAAGCGAGGTGAAAAACTGTTTTTT.

The chain uses TRBV3-1 (or the pseudogene TRBV3-2) and TRBJ1-3; TRBD1 might be the D (5 bases). CDR1 is LGHDT, CDR2 YNNKEL, per germline (reference sequence). This CDR3 region has 16 residues. Trimming took off 4 bases at V and 0 bases at J, with 13 bases between the two ends. CDR3 loop: CASSLTWGLSGNTIYF. The CDR3 nucleotides are TGTGCCAGCAGCCTGACGTGGGGCCTCTCTGGAAACACCATATATTTT.

V gene TRBV6-5 combines with J gene TRBJ1-1, with 7 bases aligning to TRBD1. CDR3 length: 15 amino acids. With V trimmed by 10 bases and J by 2 bases, 13 bases remained unmatched. Germline CDR1 MNHEY, CDR2 SVGAGI. CDR3 sequence reads: CATRRTGQINTEAFF. DNA for the CDR3: TGTGCCACCCGCCGGACGGGACAGATTAACACTGAAGCTTTCTTT.

V usage is TRBV4-1 and J usage is TRBJ2-1; TRBD1 aligns across 9 bases. The CDR3 has 16 amino acids. The V segment lost 2 bases and the J segment 9 bases; nucleotides outside the gene matches: 11. Looked up from germline, CDR1 is MGHRA and CDR2 is YSYEKL. The CDR3 bases are TGCGCCAGCAGCCAACCCGGGACAGGGAGGGTAGGTGAGCAGTTCTTC. Residues: CASSQPGTGRVGEQFF.

The chain links TRBV27 to TRBJ1-6, with D tentatively TRBD1 (6 bases). The CDR3 consists of 16 residues. V was cut by 1 base and J by 3 bases, with 10 bases left in between. Germline V gene lookup returns CDR1 MNHEY and CDR2 SMNVEV (reference sequence). The CDR3 region is CASSLLRGGYNSPLHF. As DNA, the CDR3 is TGTGCCAGCAGTTTATTGAGGGGGGGCTATAATTCACCCCTCCACTTT.

The CDR3 nucleotides are TGTGCCAGTAGTGCCCGGACAGGACCCTTCTCTGGAAACACCATATATTTT. Its protein is CASSARTGPFSGNTIYF. V is TRBV19 and J is TRBJ1-3; 7 bases match TRBD1. V was pared by 5 bases and J by 0 bases, with 10 bases of the junction left unmatched. The germline V gene has CDR1 LNHDA and CDR2 SQIVND (reference sequence). The CDR3 sequence is 17 residues long.

In this sample, this clone turned up a few times. This chain links TRBV15 with TRBJ1-4, with 7 nucleotides matching TRBD1. Germline loops: CDR1 LNHNV, CDR2 YYDKDF (reference sequence). V shed 1 base and J 7 bases; nucleotides not matched to a gene: 3. CDR3 length: 14 residues. CDR3 sequence: CATSRGQGSEKLFF. The CDR3 nucleotides read TGTGCCACCAGCAGAGGACAGGGAAGTGAAAAACTGTTTTTT. Filled out from reference TRBV15 and TRBJ1-4, the complete variable domain reads DAMVIQNPRYQVTQFGKPVTLSCSQTLNHNVMYWYQQKSSQAPKLLFHYYDKDFNNEADTPDNFQSRRPNTSFCFLDIRSPGLGDTAMYLCATSRGQGSEKLFFGSGTQLSVL.

The chain uses TRBV19 and TRBJ1-1; 9 bases agree with TRBD1. The germline V gene encodes CDR1 LNHDA and CDR2 SQIVND (reference sequence). This CDR3 has 14 residues. Trimming removed 5 bases from V and 5 bases from J; junction bases left unmatched: 6. CDR3 residues: CASSHRGRVTEAFF. The CDR3 DNA reads TGTGCCAGTAGTCACAGGGGGCGGGTTACTGAAGCTTTCTTT.

A single count supports this clone. The CDR3 sequence is CAWKSDRGWNEQFF. Here the CDR3 DNA reads TGTGCCTGGAAGTCGGACAGGGGGTGGAATGAGCAGTTCTTC. The chain has TRBV30 and TRBJ2-1; TRBD1 aligns across 10 bases. Germline loops: CDR1 GTSNPN, CDR2 SVGIG (reference sequence). This CDR3 is built from 14 residues. After removal of 4 bases from V and 7 bases from J, the junction contained 7 bases not matched to a gene.

This clone has a single count. The rearrangement links TRBV3-1 (or the pseudogene TRBV3-2) to TRBJ2-1; 11 nucleotides match TRBD1. V dropped 3 bases and J dropped 3; count of bases not matched to a gene: 13. The CDR3 has 19 amino acids. The germline CDR1 and CDR2 sequences are LGHDT and YNNKEL (reference sequence). The CDR3 reads CASSQNSGWTGGNYNEQFF. CDR3 DNA: TGTGCCAGCAGCCAGAATTCAGGTTGGACAGGGGGCAACTACAATGAGCAGTTCTTC.